This is a list of T cell receptor beta chains from one sample in a study of blood T cell repertoires in COVID-19. TCRdb's table, derived via immunoSEQ multiplex PCR, lists solely in-frame clones and lacks some. This sample has over 200,000 clones, with 65% to 90% found just once. Material for sequencing was peripheral blood. These receptors all stem from a human donor in a cohort sampled during active COVID-19. The CDR3 runs from the conserved cysteine through the conserved F or W. Fields, in order: V gene, D gene, clone size, J gene, CDR3 DNA, CDR3 protein. A D gene is named only where the DNA matches it firmly. Clone sizes are given selectively: once, few, many, or a class where the clone is expanded.

V gene: TRBV9; D gene: TRBD1; clone size: NA; J gene: TRBJ2-1; CDR3 DNA: TGTGCCAGCAGCGCCCAGACAGGGGTCAATGAGCAGTTCTTC; CDR3 protein: CASSAQTGVNEQFF
V gene: TRBV28; D gene: TRBD2; clone size: NA; J gene: TRBJ2-5; CDR3 DNA: TGTGCCAGCAGTTTCGGCCTAGCGGAGCAAGAGACCCAGTACTTC; CDR3 protein: CASSFGLAEQETQYF
V gene: TRBV3-1/TRBV3-2; D gene: NA; clone size: NA; J gene: TRBJ1-6; CDR3 DNA: TGTGCCAGCAGCCAAGATGGAGCCAGCTCCTATAATTCACCCCTCCACTTT; CDR3 protein: CASSQDGASSYNSPLHF
V gene: TRBV18; D gene: NA; clone size: once; J gene: TRBJ2-1; CDR3 DNA: TGTGCCAGCTCACCACCGGCTAGTTCCCTATACAATGAGCAGTTCTTC; CDR3 protein: CASSPPASSLYNEQFF
V gene: TRBV27; D gene: NA; clone size: once; J gene: TRBJ2-3; CDR3 DNA: TGTGCCAGCAGTTGGCTGGAGGCGACAGATACGCAGTATTTT; CDR3 protein: CASSWLEATDTQYF
V gene: TRBV18; D gene: TRBD1; clone size: NA; J gene: TRBJ1-1; CDR3 DNA: TGTGCCAGCTCACCGGGACAGGCGAGGGCTGAAGCTTTCTTT; CDR3 protein: CASSPGQARAEAFF
V gene: TRBV25-1; D gene: NA; clone size: NA; J gene: TRBJ2-5; CDR3 DNA: TGTGCCAGCATAGCGTCGGAGACCCAGTACTTC; CDR3 protein: CASIASETQYF
V gene: TRBV6-6; D gene: TRBD1; clone size: NA; J gene: TRBJ2-1; CDR3 DNA: TGTGCCAGCAGCCCTGGGACAGGGACTGAGCAGTTCTTC; CDR3 protein: CASSPGTGTEQFF
V gene: TRBV5-1; D gene: NA; clone size: NA; J gene: TRBJ1-1; CDR3 DNA: TGCGCCAGCAGCACACGACCAGGCAGCACTGAAGCTTTCTTT; CDR3 protein: CASSTRPGSTEAFF
V gene: TRBV28; D gene: NA; clone size: many; J gene: TRBJ2-1; CDR3 DNA: TGTGCCAGCAGTTTCTCGGGATTTTTTGGGGGGAGCTCCTACAATGAGCAGTTCTTC; CDR3 protein: CASSFSGFFGGSSYNEQFF
V gene: TRBV7-2; D gene: NA; clone size: NA; J gene: TRBJ1-2; CDR3 DNA: TGTGCCAGCAGCTGGAAACTAAACTATGGCTACACCTTC; CDR3 protein: CASSWKLNYGYTF
V gene: TRBV4-1; D gene: NA; clone size: once; J gene: TRBJ2-7; CDR3 DNA: TGCGCCAGCAGCCAAGGAGTTGGCAGGGTTCCCGAGCAGTACTTC; CDR3 protein: CASSQGVGRVPEQYF
V gene: TRBV3-1/TRBV3-2; D gene: NA; clone size: NA; J gene: TRBJ1-5; CDR3 DNA: TGTGCCAGCAGCCAAGGCTACTATAGCAATCAGCCCCAGCATTTT; CDR3 protein: CASSQGYYSNQPQHF
V gene: TRBV6-2/TRBV6-3; D gene: NA; clone size: NA; J gene: TRBJ2-2; CDR3 DNA: TGTGCCAGCAGTTATGTTGTGGCGGGAAGAGGAGAGAACACCGGGGAGCTGTTTTTT; CDR3 protein: CASSYVVAGRGENTGELFF
V gene: TRBV28; D gene: TRBD1; clone size: once; J gene: TRBJ1-1; CDR3 DNA: TGTGCCAGCAGTGCCGACAGGGGGCGCGCTGAAGCTTTCTTT; CDR3 protein: CASSADRGRAEAFF
V gene: TRBV7-7; D gene: NA; clone size: once; J gene: TRBJ1-5; CDR3 DNA: TGTGCCAGCAGCTTACCGGGGGGAAGGGGCAATCAGCCCCAGCATTTT; CDR3 protein: CASSLPGGRGNQPQHF
V gene: TRBV6-2/TRBV6-3; D gene: TRBD1; clone size: once; J gene: TRBJ1-5; CDR3 DNA: TGTGCCAGCAGTTTTGCCCGGACAGGGCATCAGCCCCAGCATTTT; CDR3 protein: CASSFARTGHQPQHF
V gene: TRBV10-3; D gene: NA; clone size: NA; J gene: TRBJ2-7; CDR3 DNA: TGTGCCATCACCATGACATGGGGGACTTCCTCCTACGAGCAGTACTTC; CDR3 protein: CAITMTWGTSSYEQYF
V gene: TRBV2; D gene: TRBD1; clone size: NA; J gene: TRBJ1-4; CDR3 DNA: TGTGCCAGCCGGACAGGGGATCCTGAAAAACTGTTTTTT; CDR3 protein: CASRTGDPEKLFF
V gene: TRBV7-9; D gene: NA; clone size: few; J gene: TRBJ2-4; CDR3 DNA: TGTGCCAGCAGCTACCCACCCGGGGGGCCCGGGCGTAGCAAAAACATTCAGTACTTC; CDR3 protein: CASSYPPGGPGRSKNIQYF
V gene: TRBV28; D gene: NA; clone size: many; J gene: TRBJ2-7; CDR3 DNA: TGTGCCAGCACCGCGGGACAGCGTAGCGAGCAGTACTTC; CDR3 protein: CASTAGQRSEQYF
V gene: TRBV3-1/TRBV3-2; D gene: TRBD2; clone size: NA; J gene: TRBJ2-5; CDR3 DNA: TGTGCCAGCAGCCAAGATCGAGTACTAGCGGGTCAAGAGACCCAGTACTTC; CDR3 protein: CASSQDRVLAGQETQYF
V gene: TRBV6-2/TRBV6-3; D gene: TRBD1; clone size: NA; J gene: TRBJ1-2; CDR3 DNA: TGTGCCAGCAGTAACACCGGGACAGGGTACGGCTACACCTTC; CDR3 protein: CASSNTGTGYGYTF
V gene: TRBV28; D gene: TRBD2; clone size: NA; J gene: TRBJ2-1; CDR3 DNA: TGTGCCAGCAGTTTAGGGTGGGAGGGCGGCAATGAGCAGTTCTTC; CDR3 protein: CASSLGWEGGNEQFF
V gene: TRBV15; D gene: TRBD1; clone size: NA; J gene: TRBJ2-2; CDR3 DNA: TGTGCCACCAGCAGAGTGACAGGGGTGAGGCGGGAGCTGTTTTTT; CDR3 protein: CATSRVTGVRRELFF